This T cell receptor beta chain originates from a study of blood T cell repertoires in COVID-19. In the study overall: Italy, Spain and the United States were the sources of the convalescent and acute COVID-19 samples. In each case, the material was cDNA or gDNA derived from T cells, B-cell-depleted T cells, or PBMCs.

Germline CDR1 reads SGDLS; CDR2 reads YYNGEE. The ends lost 4 bases at V and 3 bases at J; junction bases unmatched: 7. CDR3 size: 15 residues. Authors' processing steps: From reference gene primer amplification, estimates of nucleated cell counts were derived. Repertoires were generated with immunoSEQ multiplex PCR, while TCRdb's copy carries only in-frame clones and drops some. V, J and clone size were drawn from that table, and D and trimming were deduced from the DNA. The data contain about 11,000 clones, roughly 88% of them singletons. The chain is built from TRBV9 and TRBJ2-3; the match to TRBD2 covers 8 bases. This clonotype was obtained from a human donor in a cohort sampled during active COVID-19. Sequenced sample: peripheral blood. In nucleotides, the CDR3 is TGTGCCAGCAGCCCCCGGGGCGGGAGGACAGATACGCAGTATTTT. It encodes CASSPRGGRTDTQYF.